This is a list of T cell receptor beta chains from one sample in a study of tumor-infiltrating lymphocytes in primary liver carcinoma. Each CDR3 protein is one row after TCRdb ran MiXCR on the multiplex PCR reads. Counted here are more than 45,000 distinct CDR3 sequences, over 75% occurring once; the ten biggest clones make up around 24%. Specimen: liver tumor tissue from sampling region 5. The origin of the receptors is a man between 40 and 49 years old with primary liver carcinoma and hepatitis B virus infection. CDR3s include the opening cysteine and the closing phenylalanine or tryptophan. The order of the fields is V gene, clone size, J gene, D gene, CDR3 protein, CDR3 DNA. The D gene is left open where the match is weak. Size is omitted from some rows. Given values are once, few, many or a class for expanded clones.

TRBV19	many	TRBJ2-2	-	CASREGLGGELFF	TGTGCCAGTAGAGAGGGCCTGGGCGGGGAGCTGTTTTTT
TRBV29-1	-	TRBJ2-3	-	CSVVGVDGRSTDTQYF	TGTAGCGTCGTTGGAGTTGACGGACGTAGCACAGATACGCAGTATTTT
TRBV5-1	-	TRBJ2-1	TRBD2	CASMAGGAAYREQFF	TGCGCCAGCATGGCGGGGGGCGCCGCCTACAGAGAGCAGTTCTTC
TRBV5-1	-	TRBJ1-3	-	CASSLDGQNPGNTIFF	TGCGCCAGTAGCTTGGACGGGCAGAACCCTGGAAACACCATATTTTTT
TRBV5-4	-	TRBJ2-7	TRBD1	CVSSGQDSYEQYF	TGTGTCAGCAGCGGACAGGACTCCTACGAGCAGTACTTC
TRBV6-5	few	TRBJ1-1	-	CGSSPPVNTEAFF	TGTGGCAGCAGCCCCCCGGTGAACACTGAAGCTTTCTTT
TRBV11-2	-	TRBJ1-4	-	CPSSLLTGHSEKLFF	TGTCCCAGCAGCTTGCTGACAGGTCATAGTGAAAAACTGTTTTTT
TRBV5-5	-	TRBJ2-1	-	CASSYRTVNDQFF	TGTGCCAGCAGCTACCGAACGGTCAATGATCAGTTCTTC
TRBV30	many	TRBJ2-1	-	CAWSVRGNSYNEQFF	TGTGCCTGGAGTGTAAGGGGCAACTCCTACAATGAGCAGTTCTTC
TRBV29-1	-	TRBJ2-5	TRBD1	CSVEAERGRTETQYF	TGCAGCGTTGAGGCGGAGAGGGGGCGAACAGAGACCCAGTACTTC
TRBV12-3/TRBV12-4	-	TRBJ2-7	-	CASSLIGGLRHYEQYF	TGTGCCAGCAGTTTAATCGGGGGCCTAAGACACTACGAGCAGTACTTC
TRBV14	once	TRBJ2-1	-	CACSQDALWAPYDEQFF	TGTGCCTGCAGCCAAGATGCCCTTTGGGCCCCCTACGATGAGCAGTTCTTC
TRBV4-1	-	TRBJ1-4	-	CASSLWGAAYEKLFF	TGCGCCAGCAGCCTCTGGGGGGCGGCTTATGAAAAACTGTTTTTT
TRBV7-9	once	TRBJ1-6	-	CASIGQVNIDNSPLHF	TGTGCCAGCATAGGCCAGGTGAATATTGACAATTCACCCCTCCACTTT
TRBV11-1	-	TRBJ2-1	TRBD2	CVSSPRGLAGVRELFF	TGTGTCAGCAGCCCCCGGGGACTAGCGGGAGTCAGGGAGCTGTTCTTC
TRBV6-2/TRBV6-3	few	TRBJ2-5	-	CTSSYKETQYF	TGTACCAGCAGTTATAAAGAGACGCAGTACTTC
TRBV10-3	-	TRBJ1-5	-	CTISSTGYNQPQHF	TGTACCATCAGCAGCACAGGGTATAATCAGCCCCAGCATTTT
TRBV5-8	once	TRBJ2-1	-	CASNLGSGLLNEQFF	TGTGCCAGCAACTTGGGTTCAGGCCTCCTCAATGAGCAGTTCTTC
TRBV4-2	-	TRBJ1-4	-	CASSHPHRAKLFF	TGTGCCAGCAGCCATCCTCACCGTGCAAAACTGTTTTTT
TRBV4-2	-	TRBJ1-1	-	CASRQEAVGGWSLPPVF	TGTGCCAGCAGGCAAGAGGCCGTGGGGGGCTGGTCGCTTCCTCCAGTCTTT
TRBV6-6	-	TRBJ1-4	-	CVSSHAGGVLDEKLFF	TGTGTCAGCAGTCATGCCGGGGGCGTCCTTGATGAAAAACTGTTTTTT
TRBV4-1	-	TRBJ2-6	TRBD1	CASSQEGQGSGANVLTF	TGCGCCAGCAGCCAAGAGGGACAGGGGTCTGGGGCCAACGTCCTGACTTTC
TRBV12-3/TRBV12-4	-	TRBJ2-3	-	CASRPTDSGDTQCF	TGTGCCAGCAGGCCTACAGATTCGGGGGATACGCAGTGTTTT
TRBV28	-	TRBJ2-5	TRBD1	CASRRQGPETQHF	TGCGCCAGCAGAAGACAGGGTCCAGAGACACAGCACTTC
TRBV14	-	TRBJ1-6	-	CASSNSGENSPPHF	TGTGCCAGCAGTAACTCAGGGGAAAATTCACCCCCCCACTTT
TRBV12-3/TRBV12-4	many	TRBJ2-3	TRBD2	CASSSPTSGRSTDTQYF	TGTGCCAGCAGTTCCCCAACTAGCGGGAGAAGTACAGATACGCAGTATTTT
TRBV6-2/TRBV6-3	-	TRBJ2-6	TRBD2	CASSSGGPSQAF	TGTGCCAGCAGTTCGGGGGGGCCCTCTCAGGCATTC
TRBV11-2	once	TRBJ1-5	TRBD1	CANSIIGLGQPKHF	TGTGCCAACAGCATAATAGGGTTGGGACAGCCCAAGCATTTT
TRBV12-3/TRBV12-4	-	TRBJ1-2	TRBD1	CAIEQGVNGHTF	TGTGCCATCGAACAGGGGGTCAATGGCCACACCTTC
TRBV5-8	-	TRBJ2-5	-	CASSPMGVMETQYF	TGCGCCAGCAGCCCCATGGGCGTCATGGAGACCCAGTACTTC
TRBV11-2	-	TRBJ2-7	TRBD2	CASSLREGRTSWLSSYERYF	TGTGCCAGCAGCTTGAGGGAGGGGAGGACTAGTTGGCTCAGTTCCTACGAGCGGTACTTC
TRBV7-3	many	TRBJ2-1	TRBD2	CASSKGYAGLATNNEQFF	TGTGCCAGCAGCAAAGGATACGCGGGACTAGCCACCAACAATGAGCAGTTCTTC
TRBV12-3/TRBV12-4	-	TRBJ2-5	TRBD2	CASSGVRGGEIQYF	TGTGCCAGCAGCGGCGTACGGGGGGGAGAGATCCAGTACTTC
TRBV11-2	-	TRBJ2-1	TRBD2	CASNQTSGTGEQFF	TGTGCCAGTAACCAGACTAGCGGGACGGGTGAGCAGTTCTTC
TRBV28	-	TRBJ2-5	TRBD2	CARRGGTANSETQYF	TGTGCCAGGAGGGGAGGGACGGCTAATTCGGAGACCCAGTACTTC
TRBV4-3	-	TRBJ2-6	-	CVSSQSETEAGANVLTF	TGCGTCAGCAGCCAATCCGAGACAGAGGCCGGGGCTAACGTCCTGACTTTC
TRBV29-1	-	TRBJ2-7	-	CSTLTSDHEQYF	TGCAGCACCCTGACTAGTGACCACGAGCAGTACTTC
TRBV11-2	many	TRBJ2-5	TRBD1	CASGQGPQEAQYF	TGTGCCAGCGGACAGGGGCCGCAAGAGGCCCAGTACTTC
TRBV11-1	once	TRBJ2-4	-	CASSSPGRGTLKNIQYF	TGTGCTAGCAGCTCTCCGGGACGGGGAACATTAAAAAACATTCAGTACTTC
TRBV5-6	-	TRBJ2-5	-	CASSLARSQETQYF	TGTGCCAGCAGTTTGGCCCGGAGCCAAGAGACCCAGTACTTC
TRBV28	-	TRBJ1-5	-	CVSSSQGATQSQHF	TGTGTCAGCAGTTCCCAGGGAGCTACTCAGTCCCAGCATTTT
TRBV20-1	-	TRBJ2-7	TRBD1	CSARGQGRPEEYF	TGCAGTGCTAGGGGACAGGGCAGGCCCGAGGAGTACTTC
TRBV11-3	-	TRBJ2-3	-	CASSPGGGGTDIQYF	TGTGCCAGCAGTCCTGGAGGGGGAGGCACAGATATACAGTATTTT
TRBV4-3	once	TRBJ2-3	-	CASSQKEGSTQYF	TGCGCCAGCAGCCAAAAGGAGGGGAGTACGCAGTATTTT
TRBV11-1	-	TRBJ2-3	TRBD2	CASSLRESTDTQYF	TGTGCCAGCAGTTTGCGGGAGAGCACAGATACGCAGTATTTT
TRBV5-5	-	TRBJ2-5	-	CASTWGGARRDQYF	TGTGCCAGCACCTGGGGGGGGGCGCGGAGAGACCAGTACTTC
TRBV2	-	TRBJ2-1	-	CASSEYSVRGYNMQFF	TGTGCCAGCAGTGAATATAGTGTAAGAGGGTACAATATGCAGTTCTTC